This is a list of T cell receptor beta chains from one sample in a study of blood T cells in healthy people across ages. MiXCR, run by TCRdb on the 5' RACE reads, gives a single entry per CDR3 protein. Of some 1.5 million distinct CDR3 sequences in the sample, approximately 43% are singletons; the top ten hold approximately 4.1%. The sequencing input was blood. Receptors were obtained from a woman under 30 in good health. The CDR3 runs from the conserved cysteine through the conserved F or W. Clone size is not always given. Where it is, it says once, few, many or a class for expanded clones.

size | V | CDR3
NA | TRBV5-1 | CTSNRDRDYGYTF
few | TRBV12-5 | CASGPPFGFTDTQYF
NA | TRBV4-1 | CASSQVPVGRYGYTF
NA | TRBV2 | CASSEALARGAEAFF
NA | TRBV6-5 | CASSYSSPGQGRGNIQYF
few | TRBV12-3/TRBV12-4 | CASSSGLAVDNEQFF
once | TRBV7-9 | CASSFPPPWATNEKLFF
few | TRBV21-1 | CASSKKGPIQGRVEQYF
NA | TRBV12-3/TRBV12-4 | CASSFGGRWINIQYF
NA | TRBV29-1 | CSAGTSGRVGEQYF
NA | TRBV7-2 | CASSFQPAYTQYF
NA | TRBV29-1 | CSVEGQSYNEQFF
NA | TRBV27 | CASSLTGLPYGQYF
few | TRBV7-9 | CASSAGLAGTRSTDTQYF
NA | TRBV2 | CASKKQGEHGYEQYF
NA | TRBV2 | CASSGRGLAGFSTDTQYF
NA | TRBV6-5 | CASMTGANQPQHF
few | TRBV27 | CASSNNSPGYNEKLFF
NA | TRBV11-2 | CTSSPTGTETQYF
NA | TRBV5-6 | CASSLEGDREFGGANVLTF
NA | TRBV29-1 | CSVLQGAPEAFF
many | TRBV4-3 | CASSQGGTPSSPLHF
NA | TRBV29-1 | CSAPGLAGRPDTQYF
NA | TRBV15 | CATSKDRGLYYEQYF
NA | TRBV28 | CASSSPRDSYEQYF
once | TRBV20-1 | CSARQPLGYGYTF
few | TRBV4-3 | CASSQADASGNTIYF
NA | TRBV21-1 | CASSKRRPGLGIYEQYF
NA | TRBV5-1 | CASRLEASGSADTQYF
NA | TRBV6-2/TRBV6-3 | CASSRQDGVLQPQHF
NA | TRBV12-3/TRBV12-4 | CASSVRYRDTEAFF
once | TRBV2 | CASASLAGHEQYF